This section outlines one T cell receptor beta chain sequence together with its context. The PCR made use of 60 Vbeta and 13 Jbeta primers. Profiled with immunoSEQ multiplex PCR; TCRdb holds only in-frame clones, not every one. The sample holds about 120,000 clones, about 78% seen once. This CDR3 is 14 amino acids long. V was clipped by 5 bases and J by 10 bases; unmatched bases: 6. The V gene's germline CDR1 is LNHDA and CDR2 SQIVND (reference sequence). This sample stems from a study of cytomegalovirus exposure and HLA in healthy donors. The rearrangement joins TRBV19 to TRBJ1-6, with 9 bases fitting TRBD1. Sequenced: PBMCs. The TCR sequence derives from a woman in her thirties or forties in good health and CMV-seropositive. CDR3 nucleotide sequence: TGTGCCAGTAGTCTTCGGACAGGGGTCTCACCCCTCCACTTT. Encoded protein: CASSLRTGVSPLHF.